A selection of T cell receptor beta chains follows, all from one sample in a study of early T cells in non-severe SARS-CoV-2 infection. Via MiXCR, TCRdb re-called the 5' RACE reads, giving one row per CDR3 protein. The data contain about 64,000 distinct CDR3 sequences, around 13% of them singletons. The sequenced material came from whole blood. Receptors were obtained from an adult who was a healthcare worker with PCR-confirmed SARS-CoV-2 infection or an uninfected control (not recorded which). Both conserved end residues are part of each CDR3. The D gene is left open where the match is weak. Clone size is stated in some rows and not others, as once, few, many or a class when expanded.

. 17 few TRBJ1-6 TRBV7-6 CASSPGGANSYNSPLHF TGTGCCAGCAGCCCGGGGGGGGCGAACTCCTATAATTCACCCCTCCACTTT
TRBD1 15 . TRBJ1-1 TRBV14 CASSQIGTGRTEAFF TGTGCCAGCAGCCAAATAGGGACAGGGAGGACTGAAGCTTTCTTT
. 14 . TRBJ1-5 TRBV19 CASSRSGKNQPQHF TGTGCCAGTAGTCGTTCAGGGAAAAATCAGCCCCAGCATTTT
. 13 . TRBJ1-1 TRBV6-1 CASSEMWGTEAFF TGTGCCAGCAGTGAAATGTGGGGCACTGAAGCTTTCTTT
TRBD2 15 few TRBJ2-5 TRBV20-1 CSASDQRGGQETQYF TGCAGTGCTAGCGATCAACGGGGGGGTCAAGAGACCCAGTACTTC
TRBD2 17 few TRBJ2-5 TRBV6-5 CASSYGTSGGRQETQYF TGTGCCAGCAGTTACGGGACTAGCGGGGGGCGCCAAGAGACCCAGTACTTC
. 13 . TRBJ2-7 TRBV6-2/TRBV6-3 CASSNGHAYEQYF TGTGCCAGCAGTAACGGACACGCCTACGAGCAGTACTTC
. 14 once TRBJ2-7 TRBV27 CASSFGQGEGEQYF TGTGCCAGCAGTTTCGGGCAGGGGGAGGGAGAGCAGTACTTC
. 14 . TRBJ1-1 TRBV9 CASSVVGENTEAFF TGTGCCAGCAGCGTAGTTGGCGAGAACACTGAAGCTTTCTTT
TRBD2 14 few TRBJ2-7 TRBV7-2 CASSLSGGAAEQYF TGTGCCAGCAGCCTGAGCGGGGGGGCCGCCGAGCAGTACTTC
TRBD1 18 . TRBJ1-4 TRBV7-9 CASSPRGSHRGRIEKLFF TGTGCCAGCAGCCCGAGAGGCTCACACAGGGGAAGGATTGAAAAACTGTTTTTT
. 13 few TRBJ1-1 TRBV11-2 CASSLVSASEAFF TGTGCCAGCAGCTTAGTATCGGCTTCCGAAGCTTTCTTT
. 17 . TRBJ1-6 TRBV2 CASTEGTRRGYNSPLHF TGTGCCAGCACCGAAGGGACCAGGAGGGGATATAATTCACCCCTCCACTTT
. 14 few TRBJ1-1 TRBV19 CASSISRSSGEAFF TGTGCCAGTAGTATATCCAGATCCTCCGGTGAAGCTTTCTTT
. 13 many TRBJ1-1 TRBV12-3/TRBV12-4 CASSLTEAAEAFF TGTGCCAGCAGTTTGACAGAAGCGGCTGAAGCTTTCTTT
. 12 . TRBJ2-5 TRBV7-9 CASSSDWETQYF TGTGCCAGCAGTTCGGATTGGGAGACCCAGTACTTC
. 16 . TRBJ2-7 TRBV20-1 CSASPFGRRLLDEQYF TGCAGTGCTAGTCCCTTTGGCAGGAGACTTCTCGACGAGCAGTACTTC
TRBD2 19 few TRBJ2-7 TRBV12-3/TRBV12-4 CASSLVLRTSGGASYEQYF TGTGCCAGCAGTTTAGTGCTCCGGACTAGCGGGGGGGCTTCCTACGAGCAGTACTTC
. 12 few TRBJ1-1 TRBV6-2/TRBV6-3 CASTRMNTEAFF TGTGCCAGCACCCGGATGAACACTGAAGCCTTCTTT
TRBD1 15 many TRBJ1-5 TRBV6-2/TRBV6-3 CASSLTGGARQPQHF TGTGCCAGCAGTTTAACAGGGGGCGCAAGGCAGCCCCAGCATTTT
. 14 . TRBJ2-4 TRBV5-4 CASSLEGGLDIQYF TGTGCCAGCAGCTTGGAGGGGGGTTTGGACATTCAGTACTTC
TRBD1 14 . TRBJ2-3 TRBV4-2 CASSKGTVTDTQYF TGTGCCAGCAGCAAAGGGACAGTTACAGATACGCAGTATTTT
. 11 many TRBJ1-2 TRBV5-6 CASSLTGGYTF TGTGCCAGCAGCTTGACGGGCGGCTACACCTTC
. 14 few TRBJ1-4 TRBV27 CASSRGARNEKLFF TGTGCCAGCAGCCGAGGGGCGCGTAATGAAAAACTGTTTTTT
TRBD1 14 few TRBJ2-7 TRBV20-1 CSASWDRGAYEQYF TGCAGTGCCAGCTGGGACAGGGGCGCGTACGAGCAGTACTTC
. 16 many TRBJ1-5 TRBV19 CASSPTGRGSNQPQHF TGTGCCAGTAGTCCAACTGGGAGGGGAAGCAATCAGCCCCAGCATTTT
. 12 . TRBJ2-5 TRBV12-3/TRBV12-4 CASSAQGETQYF TGTGCCAGCAGTGCCCAAGGGGAGACCCAGTACTTC
TRBD1 15 . TRBJ1-1 TRBV6-2/TRBV6-3 CASSYAPGGYTEAFF TGTGCCAGCAGTTACGCTCCAGGGGGGTACACTGAAGCTTTCTTT
. 15 . TRBJ2-6 TRBV29-1 CSVEEPDTGANVLTF TGCAGCGTTGAAGAACCCGACACTGGGGCCAACGTCCTGACTTTC